One and the same sample provided the 5 T cell receptor beta chains below, sequenced in a study of cytomegalovirus exposure and HLA in healthy donors. Researchers ran the PCR with 60 Vbeta and 13 Jbeta primers. Only in-frame clones appear in the TCRdb table, and some are missing; sequencing was by immunoSEQ multiplex PCR. Among 130,000 or so clones listed, around 78% were seen once. Material: PBMCs. The source is a woman aged 18 to 35 in good health and CMV-seronegative.

This chain links TRBV6-1 with TRBJ1-5; D is unresolved. Germline CDR1 reads MNHNS; CDR2 reads SASEGT. V was trimmed by 1 base and J by 0 bases, leaving 19 bases between them. The CDR3 loop spans 19 amino acids. In nucleotides, the CDR3 is TGTGCCAGCAGTGAAGGACTGACCCTGAGCTCGAATAGCAATCAGCCCCAGCATTTT. Its protein product is CASSEGLTLSSNSNQPQHF.

This clone was recorded a few times. The J gene is TRBJ1-1, the V gene TRBV9; the D gene is possibly TRBD1 (5 bases). The germline V gene has CDR1 SGDLS and CDR2 YYNGEE. CDR3 length: 13 amino acids. V shed 0 bases and J shed 6 bases, with 9 bases lying between them. CDR3 protein: CASSVVGGAEAFF. The CDR3 DNA reads as TGTGCCAGCAGCGTAGTGGGGGGGGCTGAAGCTTTCTTT.

V gene TRBV6-6 combines with J gene TRBJ2-7; 7 nucleotides match TRBD2. J was trimmed by 4 bases and V by 2 bases; bases with no gene match: 8. The CDR3 has 15 residues. Germline V gene data show CDR1 as MNHNY and CDR2 as SVGAGI (reference sequence). CDR3 in amino acids: CASSYGGGPMYEQYF. CDR3 nucleotide sequence: TGTGCCAGCAGTTACGGGGGAGGGCCGATGTACGAGCAGTACTTC.

CDR3 region: CASSQTPGVVTDTQYF. CDR3 nucleotide sequence: TGCGCCAGCAGCCAAACCCCCGGGGTAGTCACAGATACGCAGTATTTT. The V call is TRBV4-1, the J call TRBJ2-3; weak D call: TRBD2 (5 bases). This CDR3 is built from 16 residues. The ends were cut back, 2 bases at V and 2 bases at J, with 14 bases in the middle. CDR1 and CDR2 from the germline V gene are MGHRA and YSYEKL.

This clone was detected only once. The chain joins TRBV4-1 to TRBJ1-2; 8 nucleotides match TRBD1. Trimming at V came to 3 bases and at J to 2 bases, leaving 5 bases not matched to a gene. The CDR3 runs 15 residues. The germline V gene encodes CDR1 MGHRA and CDR2 YSYEKL. CDR3 region: CASSQVTGGNYGYTF. Written as DNA, the CDR3 is TGCGCCAGCAGCCAGGTCACAGGGGGAAACTATGGCTACACCTTC.